The source of this TCR beta chain is a study of blood T cell repertoires in COVID-19. Study information: The United States, Italy and Spain were the sources of the acute and convalescent COVID-19 samples. PBMCs, B-cell-depleted T cells, or T cells were the source of the cDNA or gDNA that made up the material.

Germline-derived CDR1 and CDR2 are SGDLS and YYNGEE. The CDR3 extends over 14 amino acids. Germline trimming cut 4 bases from V and 5 bases from J; bases unmatched to any gene: 8. Original processing notes: It was from reference gene primer amplification that nucleated cell counts were estimated. Repertoires were generated with immunoSEQ multiplex PCR, while TCRdb's copy carries only in-frame clones and drops some. That table gives V, J and clone size, and the DNA gave D and trimming. The sample holds around 170,000 clones; less than 85% are singletons and the top ten take approximately 3%. The specimen was peripheral blood. The sequence was obtained from a woman older than 75 with acute or convalescent COVID-19. The chain has TRBV9 and TRBJ2-7, with 8 nucleotides matching TRBD2. The CDR3 sequence: CASSPSGSYNEQYF. The CDR3 DNA reads as TGTGCCAGCAGCCCGAGCGGGAGCTACAACGAGCAGTACTTC.